Included here is one T cell receptor beta chain sequence, with context. Its antigen is still unknown. The junction departs from germline at one end; a sequencing error may be responsible. This specimen belongs to a study of OX40 agonist ivuxolimab in advanced cancers. Study-wide points: More expanded clones were seen, on average, in CD8+ T cells than in CD4+. In the 0.1 to 3.0 mg/kg range, CD4+ and CD8+ blood T cells had expanded clonally by week 6. The study did not work out the antigen specificity of the expanded peripheral T cells.

Measured with immunoSEQ multiplex PCR; TCRdb has only the in-frame clones, and not every one. The sample contains about 58,000 clones, 87% of which appear only once. The sequenced sample was CD4+ or CD8+ T cells sorted from blood, obtained in a trial of the OX40 agonist ivuxolimab. The sequence was collected from an adult with an advanced solid tumor such as melanoma, head and neck, liver or kidney cancer.

As DNA, the CDR3 is TGTGCCAGCAGTCAAGCGGGAGGGACGAACACCGGGGAGCTGTTTTTT. This translates into CASSQAGGTNTGELFF. The V and J genes are TRBV6-1 and TRBJ2-2; 10 nucleotides line up with TRBD2. This CDR3 has 16 residues. The germline gives CDR1 MNHNS, CDR2 SASEGT.